One and the same sample provided the 6 T cell receptor beta chains below, sequenced in a study of T cells in Graves' hyperthyroidism and ophthalmopathy. Researchers took RNA transcripts and amplified the TCR beta CDR3 regions from them. TCR CDR3 regions were first amplified by RT-PCR with HTBI primers. TCRdb re-called the multiplex PCR reads through MiXCR, storing one row per CDR3 protein. The sample shows some 620,000 distinct CDR3 sequences, roughly 16% of them seen only once. The source material was blood. These receptors originate from a woman in her thirties with Graves' hyperthyroidism.

This clonotype has at least ten counts. The J gene is TRBJ2-1, the V gene TRBV2; 10 nucleotides align to TRBD2. Trimming took 4 bases from V and 10 from J; bases not matched to a gene: 4. The CDR3 has 13 amino acids. Germline CDR1 and CDR2: SNHLY and FYNNEI. The CDR3 sequence: CASSGTSGWEQFF. CDR3 bases: TGTGCCAGCAGTGGGACTAGCGGATGGGAGCAGTTCTTC.

This clonotype was counted many times. The gene calls are TRBV7-2 and TRBJ2-5; D not resolved. Germline CDR1 and CDR2: SGHTA and FQGNSA. The V gene lost 5 bases and the J gene lost 5 bases, with 15 bases spanning the gap. CDR3 length equals 14 residues. The CDR3 sequence is CASSPPPLGETQYF. Written as DNA, the CDR3 is TGTGCCAGCAGCCCGCCCCCATTGGGGGAGACCCAGTACTTC.

This clonotype was recorded at least ten times. The V and J genes are TRBV28 and TRBJ1-1; D remains ambiguous. CDR1 and CDR2 from the germline V gene are MDHEN and SYDVKM. The ends were cut back, 7 bases at V and 0 bases at J, with 21 bases in the middle. The CDR3 spans 17 residues. Written as DNA, the CDR3 is TGTGCCAGCACCCCAGTCAACCGCGCGGGCATGAACACTGAAGCTTTCTTT. It is translated as CASTPVNRAGMNTEAFF.

This chain joins TRBV27 and TRBJ2-1; 7 nucleotides align to TRBD2. The germline V gene has CDR1 MNHEY and CDR2 SMNVEV (reference sequence). The length of the CDR3 is 17 residues. The V gene end was trimmed by 11 bases and the J gene end by 9 bases; junction bases not matched to a gene: 25. The CDR3 reads CARTSRGGAQLFGEQFF. The CDR3 DNA reads TGTGCCCGCACTTCGAGGGGAGGGGCGCAGTTGTTTGGTGAGCAGTTCTTC.

The chain is built from TRBV24-1 and TRBJ2-1, with TRBD2 matching 10 bases. Unmatched junction bases numbered 7, after V lost 1 base and J lost 8 bases. This CDR3 has 16 amino acids. Germline lookup yields CDR1 KGHDR and CDR2 SFDVKD. In nucleotides, the CDR3 is TGTGCCACCAGTGATTTTACAAGCGGGAGGGTTGATGAGCAGTTCTTC. It specifies CATSDFTSGRVDEQFF.

This clonotype came up many times. The rearrangement joins TRBV2 to TRBJ1-2; 9 nucleotides align to TRBD1. This CDR3 has 14 residues. Germline CDR1 SNHLY, CDR2 FYNNEI. Unmatched junction bases numbered 5, after V lost 7 bases and J lost 2 bases. In DNA, the CDR3 is TGTGCCAGCACGGGACAGGGCCCAAACTATGGCTACACCTTC. This encodes CASTGQGPNYGYTF.